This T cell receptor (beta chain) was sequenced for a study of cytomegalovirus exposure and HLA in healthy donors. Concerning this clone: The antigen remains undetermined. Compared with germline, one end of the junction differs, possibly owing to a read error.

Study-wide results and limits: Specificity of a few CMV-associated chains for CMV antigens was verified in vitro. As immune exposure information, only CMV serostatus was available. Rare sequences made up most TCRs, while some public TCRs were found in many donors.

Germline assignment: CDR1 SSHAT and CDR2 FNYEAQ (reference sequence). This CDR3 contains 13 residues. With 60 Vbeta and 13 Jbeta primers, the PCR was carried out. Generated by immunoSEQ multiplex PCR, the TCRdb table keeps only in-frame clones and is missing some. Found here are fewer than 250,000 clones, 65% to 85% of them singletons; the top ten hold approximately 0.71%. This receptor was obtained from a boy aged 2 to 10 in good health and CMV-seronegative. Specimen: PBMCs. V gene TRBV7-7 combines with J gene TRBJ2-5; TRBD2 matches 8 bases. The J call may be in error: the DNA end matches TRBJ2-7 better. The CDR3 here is CASSLGGRNEQYF. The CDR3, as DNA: TGTGCTAGCAGCTTAGGCGGGAGGAACGAGCAGTACTTC.